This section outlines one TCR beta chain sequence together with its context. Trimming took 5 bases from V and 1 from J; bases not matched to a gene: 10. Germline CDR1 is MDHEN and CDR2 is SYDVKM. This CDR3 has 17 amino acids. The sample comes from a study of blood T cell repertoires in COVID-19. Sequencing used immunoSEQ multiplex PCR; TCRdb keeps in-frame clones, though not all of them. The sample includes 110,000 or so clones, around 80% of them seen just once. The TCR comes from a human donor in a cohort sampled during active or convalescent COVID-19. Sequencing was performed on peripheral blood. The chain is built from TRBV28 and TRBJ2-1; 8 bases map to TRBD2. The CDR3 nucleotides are TGTGCCAGCAGTAGCCCACGAACTAGCGGATCCTACAATGAGCAGTTCTTC. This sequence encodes CASSSPRTSGSYNEQFF.